This section outlines one T cell receptor beta chain sequence together with its context. The data are from a study of blood T cell repertoires in COVID-19. Study background: Sites in the United States, Italy and Spain provided acute and convalescent COVID-19 samples.

Authors' methods: Nucleated cell counts were estimated from reference gene primer amplification. Some clones are missing from TCRdb's copy, which holds only in-frame ones; the method was immunoSEQ multiplex PCR. The DNA was the basis for D and trimming; V, J and clone size are from that table. This table holds about 370,000 clones, nearly 90% found once. The CDR3 length is 15 residues. Material: peripheral blood. This chain joins TRBV21-1 and TRBJ2-7; the table's D call TRBD1 went unverified against the DNA. TRBV21-1 represents a pseudogene. This TCR was recovered from a man aged 18 to 30 with active or convalescent COVID-19. CDR3: CASSKVTGDRYEQYF. CDR3 nucleotides: TGTGCCAGCAGCAAAGTTACCGGGGACAGGTACGAGCAGTACTTC.